The 29 T cell receptor beta chains presented below share a single source sample, sequenced in a study of siplizumab effects on memory and regulatory T cells. Measured with immunoSEQ multiplex PCR; TCRdb has only the in-frame clones, and not every one. Altogether more than 95,000 clones are present, about 93% being singletons, with the ten largest covering 0.62%. What was sequenced was Tregs sorted from blood. These receptors were taken from a human donor in good health.

CDR3 coding DNA: TGTGCCAGCAGCCCCACAGGGCCCGGGGCCAACGTCCTGACTTTC. Its protein is CASSPTGPGANVLTF. The chain uses TRBV7-3 and TRBJ2-6; maybe TRBD1 (6 bases). The CDR3 is 15 amino acids. The V end was cut by 5 bases, the J end by 4 bases, with 12 bases between. Germline loops: CDR1 SGHTA, CDR2 FQGTGA. The entire variable domain, with the rest obtained from reference TRBV7-3 and TRBJ2-6, is as follows: GAGVSQTPSNKVTEKGKYVELRCDPISGHTALYWYRQSLGQGPEFLIYFQGTGAADDSGLPNDRFFAVRPEGSVSTLKIQRTERGDSAVYLCASSPTGPGANVLTFGAGSRLTVL.

This clone occurred once. V is TRBV5-1 and J is TRBJ1-5; a possible D gene is TRBD1 (5 bases). Germline lookup yields CDR1 SGHRS and CDR2 YFSETQ. Trimming shortened V by 4 bases and J by 5 bases, and 13 bases separated the two germline ends. This CDR3 has 14 residues. Written as DNA, the CDR3 is TGCGCCAGCAGCACTGGGGACGGCTATCAGCCCCAGCATTTT. As protein: CASSTGDGYQPQHF.

Notes on this clone: Distinct nucleotide sequences in the sample also encode this CDR3. V is TRBV5-1 and J is TRBJ1-1; D is ambiguous. CDR3 length: 13 amino acids. Trimming cost V 0 bases and J 0 bases, with 3 bases left between them. Germline CDR1 and CDR2: SGHRS and YFSETQ. This CDR3 is CASSLVLNTEAFF. The CDR3 region has the DNA TGCGCCAGCAGCTTGGTGCTGAACACTGAAGCTTTCTTT.

The chain carries TRBV5-1 and TRBJ1-2; D is undetermined. Per the germline V gene, CDR1 is SGHRS and CDR2 is YFSETQ. With 0 bases removed from V and 6 bases from J, the gap between germline ends came to 12 bases. There are 14 residues in the CDR3. CDR3 sequence (DNA): TGCGCCAGCAGCTTGGGTATAGCGGGCGATGGCTACACCTTC. It is translated as CASSLGIAGDGYTF.

This chain connects TRBV7-3 to TRBJ2-1, with D uncertain. V was shortened by 2 bases and J by 0 bases, with 8 bases between the two germline ends. The CDR3 spans 15 residues. The germline V gene encodes CDR1 SGHTA and CDR2 FQGTGA. The CDR3, as DNA: TGTGCCAGCAGCTTATGGGGAAGCTCCTACAATGAGCAGTTCTTC. Protein sequence: CASSLWGSSYNEQFF.

The chain is built from TRBV9 and TRBJ2-2; D gene unclear. The CDR3 consists of 15 residues. V was cut by 0 bases and J by 7 bases, with 13 bases left in between. The germline V gene has CDR1 SGDLS and CDR2 YYNGEE. The CDR3 loop reads CASSVATWSGGELFF. The CDR3 DNA reads TGTGCCAGCAGCGTAGCTACATGGAGTGGCGGGGAGCTGTTTTTT.

V is TRBV4-1 and J is TRBJ2-6, with D maybe TRBD1 (6 bases). The CDR3 loop spans 17 amino acids. Deletions cut 4 bases from V and 4 bases from J, with 17 bases between. CDR1 and CDR2 (germline): MGHRA, YSYEKL. In DNA form, the CDR3 reads TGCGCCAGCAGCCCGCGATATCAGGGGCAGGGGGCCAACGTCCTGACTTTC. It is translated as CASSPRYQGQGANVLTF.

This sequence joins TRBV5-1 and TRBJ2-2; D perhaps matches TRBD2 (5 bases). The CDR3 extends over 14 amino acids. Trimming pared 4 bases from V and 1 base from J, leaving 8 bases between. In germline, CDR1 is SGHRS, CDR2 YFSETQ. The CDR3 sequence is CASSMDLNTGELFF. The DNA of the CDR3 is TGCGCCAGCAGCATGGACTTGAACACCGGGGAGCTGTTTTTT.

The chain employs TRBV27 and TRBJ2-4, with D possibly TRBD2 on 6 matching bases. The V gene lost 8 bases and the J gene lost 1 base, with 12 bases spanning the gap. Germline V gives CDR1 MNHEY, CDR2 SMNVEV (reference sequence). The CDR3 runs to 14 residues. CDR3 sequence (DNA): TGTGCCAGCGGGAGGTCGGGGGCCAAAAACATTCAGTACTTC. Amino acid sequence: CASGRSGAKNIQYF.

The chain carries TRBV19 and TRBJ2-3, with a possible D match to TRBD2 (5 bases). Trimming cost V 1 base and J 0 bases, with 11 bases left between them. The CDR3 covers 16 residues. Germline V lookup: CDR1 LNHDA, CDR2 SQIVND (reference sequence). CDR3 in amino acids: CASSIGHPGSTDTQYF. DNA for the CDR3: TGTGCCAGTAGTATAGGACACCCGGGAAGCACAGATACGCAGTATTTT. The complete variable domain, with remaining parts taken from reference TRBV19 and TRBJ2-3, reads DGGITQSPKYLFRKEGQNVTLSCEQNLNHDAMYWYRQDPGQGLRLIYYSQIVNDFQKGDIAEGYSVSREKKESFPLTVTSAQKNPTAFYLCASSIGHPGSTDTQYFGPGTRLTVL.

This chain joins TRBV9 and TRBJ2-3; TRBD2 agrees at 15 bases. The CDR3 spans 17 residues. Trimming at V came to 4 bases and at J to 5 bases, leaving 8 bases not matched to a gene. Germline loops: CDR1 SGDLS, CDR2 YYNGEE. The CDR3 DNA reads TGTGCCAGCAGCCCGAGGACTAGCGGGAGGGCCGGAGATACGCAGTATTTT. Its translation: CASSPRTSGRAGDTQYF.

The chain links TRBV14 to TRBJ1-1; 8 positions agree with TRBD1. The V segment lost 4 bases and the J segment 6 bases; nucleotides outside the gene matches: 10. Germline lookup yields CDR1 SGHDN and CDR2 FVKESK. The CDR3 is made up of 15 amino acids. The CDR3 reads CASSPSGRGPSEAFF. CDR3 nucleotide sequence: TGTGCCAGCAGCCCGTCGGGCAGGGGGCCATCTGAAGCTTTCTTT. The variable domain in full, with the rest retrieved from reference TRBV14 and TRBJ1-1, is EAGVTQFPSHSVIEKGQTVTLRCDPISGHDNLYWYRRVMGKEIKFLLHFVKESKQDESGMPNNRFLAERTGGTYSTLKVQPAELEDSGVYFCASSPSGRGPSEAFFGQGTRLTVV.

The V call is TRBV5-1, the J call TRBJ1-2; no reliable D call. The V end was cut by 0 bases, the J end by 4 bases, with 13 bases between. Germline CDR1 is SGHRS and CDR2 is YFSETQ. This CDR3 contains 15 residues. CDR3 in DNA: TGCGCCAGCAGCTTGGAAGGCGTTGGTGGCTATGGCTACACCTTC. Translated, it gives CASSLEGVGGYGYTF.

The V gene is TRBV5-4, the J gene TRBJ2-3; possible D gene TRBD2, 5 bases. In germline, CDR1 is SGHNT, CDR2 YYREEE (reference sequence). V lost 3 bases to trimming and J lost 0 bases, with 20 bases between them. This CDR3 is built from 18 residues. CDR3: CASSSDRTMAGSTDTQYF. The CDR3 DNA reads as TGTGCCAGCAGCTCTGACCGCACGATGGCGGGCAGCACAGATACGCAGTATTTT.

The chain uses TRBV27 and TRBJ1-1; D unresolved. The CDR3 extends over 14 amino acids. The ends were cut back, 0 bases at V and 5 bases at J, with 10 bases in the middle. Germline-derived CDR1 and CDR2 are MNHEY and SMNVEV (reference sequence). CDR3 sequence: CASSLSAGSTEAFF. The CDR3 DNA sequence: TGTGCCAGCAGTTTATCCGCCGGTAGTACTGAAGCTTTCTTT.

The chain carries TRBV5-1 and TRBJ1-3; 9 nucleotides align to TRBD1. After removal of 5 bases from V and 3 bases from J, the junction contained 6 bases not matched to a gene. CDR1 SGHRS and CDR2 YFSETQ come from the germline V gene. The CDR3 totals 15 residues. The CDR3 is CASRATGGVGNTIYF. CDR3 DNA sequence: TGCGCCAGCAGGGCAACAGGGGGCGTTGGAAACACCATATATTTT.

The chain couples TRBV21-1 to TRBJ2-3; the table's D call of TRBD2 was not tested on the DNA. TRBV21-1 has pseudogene status. The CDR3 is made up of 14 amino acids. CDR3 residues: CASSTPGGKDTQYF. CDR3 nucleotides: TGTGCCAGCAGCACCCCGGGGGGGAAAGATACGCAGTATTTT.

The rearrangement uses TRBV5-6 and TRBJ2-5; D perhaps matches TRBD2 (5 bases). CDR3 length: 14 residues. Trimming shortened V by 5 bases and J by 7 bases, and 18 bases separated the two germline ends. Germline CDR1 reads SGHDT; CDR2 reads YYEEEE. The CDR3 loop reads CASRSSAGRWTQYF. CDR3 bases: TGTGCCAGCAGGAGTAGCGCTGGCCGGTGGACCCAGTACTTC.

V usage is TRBV30 and J usage is TRBJ1-5, with D possibly TRBD1 on 6 matching bases. This CDR3 comprises 16 residues. Trimming shortened V by 3 bases and J by 1 base, and 16 bases separated the two germline ends. Germline CDR1 GTSNPN, CDR2 SVGIG (reference sequence). DNA for the CDR3: TGTGCCTGGAGGGAGGGGGGGCTAGGGAGCAATCAGCCCCAGCATTTT. Its translation: CAWREGGLGSNQPQHF.

The chain has TRBV9 and TRBJ2-3; weak D call: TRBD1 (6 bases). CDR3 length: 15 residues. Trimming stripped 4 bases from V and 6 bases from J, with 18 bases between. The germline V gene has CDR1 SGDLS and CDR2 YYNGEE. The CDR3 region is CASSPRGPHRDTQYF. The CDR3 bases are TGTGCCAGCAGCCCCAGGGGTCCACACAGGGATACGCAGTATTTT.

V gene TRBV5-6 combines with J gene TRBJ2-1; perhaps D is TRBD1 or TRBD2 (6 bases each). The ends were cut back, 0 bases at V and 7 bases at J, with 14 bases in the middle. The CDR3 sequence is 15 residues long. Germline V gene sequence: CDR1 SGHDT, CDR2 YYEEEE. CDR3 bases: TGTGCCAGCAGCTTGGTCGGGGGCGCGAGTAATGAGCAGTTCTTC. Protein sequence: CASSLVGGASNEQFF.

This clone was seen just once. The CDR3 is CASSTPGLAAVNNEQFF. The CDR3 nucleotides read TGTGCCAGCAGTACGCCGGGACTAGCTGCAGTCAACAATGAGCAGTTCTTC. The chain joins TRBV28 to TRBJ2-1; 9 bases are a match to TRBD2. The V and J ends lost 5 bases and 5 bases, in that order; junction bases with no gene match: 13. The CDR3 spans 17 residues. Germline CDR1 is MDHEN and CDR2 is SYDVKM.

In the case of this clone: Sequence at one end of the junction differs from germline and may be a read error. The chain uses TRBV30 and TRBJ2-7; maybe TRBD2 (5 bases). The germline gives CDR1 GTSNPN, CDR2 SVGIG (reference sequence). The CDR3 has 12 residues. The CDR3: CAWSVLGVVSTF. The CDR3 DNA reads as TGTGCCTGGAGTGTACTCGGGGTAGTTAGTACCTTC.

The rearrangement joins TRBV13 to TRBJ1-1, with D possibly TRBD1 on 5 matching bases. V was pared by 5 bases and J by 4 bases, with 14 bases between. Germline-derived CDR1 and CDR2 are PRHDT and FYEKMQ (reference sequence). CDR3 size: 14 residues. CDR3 loop: CASSVLMGGTEAFF. DNA of the CDR3: TGTGCCAGCAGCGTTCTCATGGGGGGCACTGAAGCTTTCTTT. The whole variable domain, remainder taken from reference TRBV13 and TRBJ1-1, is AAGVIQSPRHLIKEKRETATLKCYPIPRHDTVYWYQQGPGQDPQFLISFYEKMQSDKGSIPDRFSAQQFSDYHSELNMSSLELGDSALYFCASSVLMGGTEAFFGQGTRLTVV.

The rearrangement uses TRBV30 and TRBJ1-1, with D unclear. The V end was cut by 2 bases, the J end by 1 base, with 8 bases between. Germline V lookup: CDR1 GTSNPN, CDR2 SVGIG (reference sequence). The CDR3 spans 13 residues. CDR3 in amino acids: CAWSRQPNTEAFF. Here the CDR3 DNA reads TGTGCCTGGAGTCGGCAGCCGAACACTGAAGCTTTCTTT.

This clone has only a few counts. This chain connects TRBV5-1 to TRBJ1-2, with 7 bases aligning to TRBD1. The CDR3 is 13 residues long. CDR1 SGHRS and CDR2 YFSETQ come from the germline V gene. Trimming cost V 0 bases and J 6 bases; bases outside gene matches: 2. The CDR3 sequence: CASSLVGGHGYTF. The CDR3 DNA follows: TGCGCCAGCAGCTTGGTAGGGGGCCATGGCTACACCTTC.

This clone showed up just a few times. The chain combines TRBV7-8 with TRBJ2-3, with 13 nucleotides matching TRBD2. Germline V gene data show CDR1 as SGHVS and CDR2 as FQNEAQ. Trimming cost V 5 bases and J 5 bases; bases outside gene matches: 7. The CDR3 is 16 residues long. DNA of the CDR3: TGTGCCAGCAGCGCCGGACTAGCGGGAGTCGGAGATACGCAGTATTTT. This gives the protein CASSAGLAGVGDTQYF.

V gene TRBV7-9 combines with J gene TRBJ2-3; D is perhaps TRBD1 (6 bases). Trimming pared 5 bases from V and 0 bases from J, leaving 15 bases between. Per germline, CDR1 SEHNR and CDR2 FQNEAQ (reference sequence). The CDR3 totals 16 residues. The CDR3 DNA reads TGTGCCAGCAGCGACCCCGGGACACCTAGCACAGATACGCAGTATTTT. Translation: CASSDPGTPSTDTQYF.

The rearrangement uses TRBV9 and TRBJ2-7; D gene uncertain. CDR1 is SGDLS, CDR2 YYNGEE, per germline. The CDR3 extends over 14 amino acids. V dropped 3 bases and J dropped 6 bases, with 16 bases sitting between them. CDR3 coding DNA: TGTGCCAGCAGCGCCAGCCCCGAGAATGGCGAGCAGTACTTC. As protein: CASSASPENGEQYF.